The clone carrying this T cell receptor beta chain has more than one count but fewer than ten. This sample was included in a study of T cells in Graves' hyperthyroidism and ophthalmopathy. Ophthalmopathy cases scored 3 or more on the Clinical Activity Score and 4 or more on NOSPECS grade, with duration below 3 months. Germline CDR1 MNHNS, CDR2 SASEGT. V dropped 7 bases and J dropped 3 bases, with 17 bases sitting between them. CDR3 length: 15 amino acids. Amplification targeted TCR beta CDR3 regions from RNA transcripts. An initial round of RT-PCR targeting the TCR CDR3 relied on the HTBI primer set. MiXCR, run by TCRdb on the multiplex PCR reads, gives a single entry per CDR3 protein. Of over 400,000 distinct CDR3 sequences detected, about 14% appear once; the ten largest clones hold roughly 13%.

Sequenced material: blood. The clonotype originates from a man aged 18 to 30 with Graves' ophthalmopathy. This chain links TRBV6-1 with TRBJ2-3; D may be TRBD2 (7 bases). As DNA, the CDR3 is TGTGCCAGCACCCGAAGGGGGGGCTGGACAGATACGCAGTATTTT. This encodes CASTRRGGWTDTQYF.